These 21 T cell receptor beta chains were sequenced from one sample in a study of T cell responses to AZD1222 COVID-19 vaccine. Generated by immunoSEQ multiplex PCR, the TCRdb table keeps only in-frame clones and is missing some. The table includes roughly 150,000 clones, roughly 90% detected once. The material sequenced was peripheral blood, taken on day 0 of AZD1222 vaccination. Receptors were obtained from an adult in good health.

V and J are TRBV19 and TRBJ2-2; D ambiguous. Germline CDR1 reads LNHDA; CDR2 reads SQIVND (reference sequence). This CDR3 region has 13 residues. V dropped 5 bases and J dropped 4 bases, with 8 bases sitting between them. The CDR3 loop reads CASSWVITGELFF. CDR3 nucleotide sequence: TGTGCCAGTAGTTGGGTCATCACCGGGGAGCTGTTTTTT.

The chain joins TRBV5-1 to TRBJ2-3; 11 bases fit TRBD2. The CDR3 totals 20 residues. V shed 2 bases, J shed 2 bases, and the junction held 16 bases outside the gene matches. Germline CDR1 SGHRS, CDR2 YFSETQ. The CDR3 loop is CASSFSPGTSGFGPTDTQYF. CDR3 DNA: TGCGCCAGCAGCTTTTCGCCGGGGACTAGCGGTTTCGGTCCCACAGATACGCAGTATTTT.

V is TRBV2 and J is TRBJ1-1, with a tentative D call TRBD1 (5 bases). Trimming shortened V by 6 bases and J by 1 base, and 12 bases separated the two germline ends. The V gene's germline CDR1 is SNHLY and CDR2 FYNNEI. The CDR3 totals 14 residues. As DNA, the CDR3 is TGTGCCAGCAGGGGGGACCGGCAGAACACTGAAGCTTTCTTT. The encoded protein is CASRGDRQNTEAFF.

The gene calls are TRBV6-5 and TRBJ1-1; D ambiguous. V was pared by 2 bases and J by 8 bases, with 12 bases between. This CDR3 contains 13 residues. Looked up from germline, CDR1 is MNHEY and CDR2 is SVGAGI. The CDR3 coding sequence is TGTGCCAGCAGTTACGGCCCTCCCTCGGAAGCTTTCTTT. Its protein product is CASSYGPPSEAFF.

The chain has TRBV14 and TRBJ1-2; 9 bases agree with TRBD1. This CDR3 has 16 residues. Unmatched junction bases numbered 8, after V lost 3 bases and J lost 3 bases. Looked up from germline, CDR1 is SGHDN and CDR2 is FVKESK. The DNA for the CDR3 is TGTGCCAGCAGCCAGACAGGGGGTTTGGAGCACTATGGCTACACCTTC. Its translation is CASSQTGGLEHYGYTF.

CDR3 coding DNA: TGTGCCTGGAGTCTCGACAGGGATTCCTACGAGCAGTACTTC. The encoded protein is CAWSLDRDSYEQYF. V is TRBV30 and J is TRBJ2-7; TRBD1 matches at 7 bases. The CDR3 extends over 14 amino acids. V shed 2 bases, J shed 1 base, and the junction held 5 bases outside the gene matches. CDR1 and CDR2 (germline): GTSNPN, SVGIG (reference sequence). Looking up the rest from reference TRBV30 and TRBJ2-7 gives the full variable domain: SQTIHQWPATLVQPVGSPLSLECTVEGTSNPNLYWYRQAAGRGLQLLFYSVGIGQISSEVPQNLSASRPQDRQFILSSKKLLLSDSGFYLCAWSLDRDSYEQYFGPGTRLTVT.

The chain links TRBV16 to TRBJ1-1; 8 bases are a match to TRBD1. The CDR3 is made up of 15 amino acids. Looked up from germline, CDR1 is KGHSY and CDR2 is FQNENV. V gave up 8 bases and J gave up 4 bases; unmatched junction bases: 12. CDR3 DNA sequence: TGTGCCAGCCCCGGACAGGGCGGGGGAGGCACTGAAGCTTTCTTT. It encodes CASPGQGGGGTEAFF. Using reference TRBV16 and TRBJ1-1 for the parts outside the CDR3, the full variable domain is GEEVAQTPKHLVRGEGQKAKLYCAPIKGHSYVFWYQQVLKNEFKFLISFQNENVFDETGMPKERFSAKCLPNSPCSLEIQATKLEDSAVYFCASPGQGGGGTEAFFGQGTRLTVV.

The chain recombines TRBV5-5 with TRBJ2-1; 10 nucleotides match TRBD1. This CDR3 has 15 residues. V gave up 2 bases and J gave up 9 bases; unmatched junction bases: 8. Germline CDR1 reads SGHKS; CDR2 reads YYEKEE (reference sequence). CDR3 amino acids: CASSFRTGGPVEQFF. DNA of the CDR3: TGTGCCAGCAGCTTCCGGACAGGGGGTCCAGTTGAGCAGTTCTTC. Full variable domain (missing parts from reference TRBV5-5 and TRBJ2-1): DAGVTQSPTHLIKTRGQQVTLRCSPISGHKSVSWYQQVLGQGPQFIFQYYEKEERGRGNFPDRFSARQFPNYSSELNVNALLLGDSALYLCASSFRTGGPVEQFFGPGTRLTVL.

The gene calls are TRBV6-2 or TRBV6-3 and TRBJ2-1; 7 nucleotides line up with TRBD1. V gave up 2 bases and J gave up 5 bases; unmatched junction bases: 9. Germline V gives CDR1 MNHEY, CDR2 SVGEGT. The CDR3 runs 16 residues. As DNA, the CDR3 is TGTGCCAGCAGTTACACACTGTGGGACAGAAACAATGAGCAGTTCTTC. Protein product: CASSYTLWDRNNEQFF.

The rearrangement links TRBV10-3 to TRBJ1-1; D is unresolved. The length of the CDR3 is 14 residues. Per germline, CDR1 ENHRY and CDR2 SYGVKD. The V end was cut by 3 bases, the J end by 1 base, with 9 bases between. This CDR3 reads CAISDMVQNTEAFF. Written as DNA, the CDR3 is TGTGCCATCAGTGATATGGTCCAGAACACTGAAGCTTTCTTT.

J is TRBJ1-3 and V is TRBV20-1; D is unresolved. CDR1 is DFQATT and CDR2 is SNEGSKA in the germline V gene (reference sequence). The CDR3 is 11 residues long. V dropped 7 bases and J dropped 1 base, with 5 bases sitting between them. As DNA, the CDR3 is TGCAGTGGCGAATCTGGAAACACCATATATTTT. Protein product: CSGESGNTIYF.

The chain combines TRBV28 with TRBJ2-1; the D is unclear. The CDR3 consists of 12 residues. Germline V gives CDR1 MDHEN, CDR2 SYDVKM. V was trimmed by 3 bases and J by 7 bases, leaving 7 bases between them. CDR3 sequence reads: CASSFPRNEQFF. In DNA form, the CDR3 reads TGTGCCAGCAGTTTCCCCCGGAATGAGCAGTTCTTC. The whole variable domain, filled in from reference TRBV28 and TRBJ2-1, reads DVKVTQSSRYLVKRTGEKVFLECVQDMDHENMFWYRQDPGLGLRLIYFSYDVKMKEKGDIPEGYSVSREKKERFSLILESASTNQTSMYLCASSFPRNEQFFGPGTRLTVL.

In its sample, this clone was seen once. The genes are TRBV9 and TRBJ1-4; D is perhaps TRBD1 (6 bases). Germline assignment: CDR1 SGDLS and CDR2 YYNGEE. V was cut by 0 bases and J by 7 bases, with 16 bases left in between. The CDR3 loop spans 16 amino acids. Written as DNA, the CDR3 is TGTGCCAGCAGCGTAGCAGGGGACGCGGGTGGTGAAAAACTGTTTTTT. As protein: CASSVAGDAGGEKLFF.

This sequence joins TRBV7-9 and TRBJ2-7, with 7 bases matching TRBD2. CDR1 SEHNR and CDR2 FQNEAQ come from the germline V gene (reference sequence). This CDR3 region has 17 residues. After removal of 5 bases from V and 1 base from J, the junction contained 14 bases not matched to a gene. The CDR3 coding sequence is TGTGCCAGCAGCCGGGGGAGGGACTCTCAAAGGTCCTACGAGCAGTACTTC. Translation gives CASSRGRDSQRSYEQYF.

The rearrangement links TRBV4-1 to TRBJ1-3; no reliable D call. The CDR3 loop spans 16 amino acids. Germline CDR1 MGHRA, CDR2 YSYEKL. Trimming pared 0 bases from V and 2 bases from J, leaving 11 bases between. The CDR3 coding sequence is TGCGCCAGCAGCCAAGAGCCTGGGGATACTGGAAACACCATATATTTT. It is translated as CASSQEPGDTGNTIYF.

V is TRBV27 and J is TRBJ1-5; 8 nucleotides match TRBD1. Unmatched junction bases numbered 6, after V lost 6 bases and J lost 2 bases. The CDR3 totals 15 residues. From germline, CDR1 is MNHEY and CDR2 SMNVEV (reference sequence). The CDR3: CASRDGQGGNQPQHF. In DNA, the CDR3 is TGTGCCAGCAGGGATGGACAGGGAGGCAATCAGCCCCAGCATTTT.

The V and J genes are TRBV5-6 and TRBJ1-2; 9 bases are a match to TRBD1. V lost 3 bases, J lost 7 bases, and 10 bases stayed unmatched. Germline V gives CDR1 SGHDT, CDR2 YYEEEE. The CDR3 runs 15 residues. The CDR3 region is CASSSGTGKVRGYTF. The DNA of the CDR3 is TGTGCCAGCAGCTCCGGGACAGGGAAAGTCCGTGGCTACACCTTC. The entire variable domain, with the rest obtained from reference TRBV5-6 and TRBJ1-2, is as follows: DAGVTQSPTHLIKTRGQQVTLRCSPKSGHDTVSWYQQALGQGPQFIFQYYEEEERQRGNFPDRFSGHQFPNYSSELNVNALLLGDSALYLCASSSGTGKVRGYTFGSGTRLTVV.

This rearrangement joins TRBV10-1 to TRBJ1-1; 7 bases are shared with TRBD1. CDR1 is WNHNN, CDR2 SYGVQD, per germline (reference sequence). CDR3 length equals 14 residues. V was clipped by 5 bases and J by 4 bases; unmatched bases: 7. The CDR3 spells CASSLGQVGTEAFF. CDR3 nucleotide sequence: TGCGCCAGCAGTTTAGGACAGGTTGGCACTGAAGCTTTCTTT.

This clone was observed once. The chain joins TRBV11-2 to TRBJ2-7, with D perhaps matching TRBD1 or TRBD2 (6 bases each). This CDR3 has 15 residues. Germline V gives CDR1 SGHAT, CDR2 FQNNGV. Trimming took 2 bases from V and 5 from J, leaving 16 bases between them. In DNA form, the CDR3 reads TGTGCCAGCAGCTTAAGGGGGGTTGAAGTCCACGAGCAGTACTTC. Encoded protein: CASSLRGVEVHEQYF.

This chain links TRBV19 with TRBJ1-2; 10 bases match TRBD1. Germline loops: CDR1 LNHDA, CDR2 SQIVND (reference sequence). V was clipped by 7 bases and J by 2 bases; unmatched bases: 10. The CDR3 consists of 16 residues. The CDR3 region is CASNDRDRGGNYGYTF. CDR3 bases: TGTGCCAGTAACGATAGGGACAGGGGAGGAAACTATGGCTACACCTTC. Full variable domain (outside the CDR3, taken from reference TRBV19 and TRBJ1-2): DGGITQSPKYLFRKEGQNVTLSCEQNLNHDAMYWYRQDPGQGLRLIYYSQIVNDFQKGDIAEGYSVSREKKESFPLTVTSAQKNPTAFYLCASNDRDRGGNYGYTFGSGTRLTVV.

V is TRBV19 and J is TRBJ2-7; 7 positions match TRBD1. Germline V gene data show CDR1 as LNHDA and CDR2 as SQIVND (reference sequence). This CDR3 spans 15 amino acids. The J segment lost 0 bases and the V segment lost 4 bases, leaving 6 bases of the junction unmatched. CDR3 amino acids: CASSSGQATSYEQYF. The CDR3 nucleotides read TGTGCCAGTAGTAGTGGACAGGCGACCTCCTACGAGCAGTACTTC. Drawing the rest from reference TRBV19 and TRBJ2-7, the complete variable domain is DGGITQSPKYLFRKEGQNVTLSCEQNLNHDAMYWYRQDPGQGLRLIYYSQIVNDFQKGDIAEGYSVSREKKESFPLTVTSAQKNPTAFYLCASSSGQATSYEQYFGPGTRLTVT.